This TCR beta chain derives from a study of T cell changes during pregnancy in multiple sclerosis (dated by TCRdb to the late 2010s). Broadly, across the study: The study looked at changes in the T cell repertoire across pregnancy in women with multiple sclerosis.

Receptors were amplified or captured by the immunoSEQ multiplex PCR assay. TCRdb re-hosts the immuneACCESS table, in-frame sequences only. Its copies lack some clones; in the studies checked, an unresolved V gene accounts for under half of them, and the cause for the rest is not known. This sample lists roughly 76,000 clones; 80% to 95% were detected once. The top ten clones comprise less than 0.6% of the sample. CDR3 length: 15 amino acids, cysteine to phenylalanine. Kept here is only the CDR3 DNA, which spans 45 bases and is read in frame from base 1. From the germline V gene, CDR1 is MGHRA and CDR2 is YSYEKL. Here V drops 1 base and J drops 4 bases, and the junction holds 7 bases not matched to any gene. This clone has ten or more counts. The antigen this receptor binds is unknown. No qualities accompany the bases; no much larger clone lies one base away.

In this chain, TRBV4-1 is recombined with TRBJ2-7; 7 central nucleotides agree with TRBD1. Here the sequenced sample was CD4+ T cells from peripheral blood mononuclear cells, taken in the second trimester of pregnancy. This sequence was found in a female donor with multiple sclerosis, enrolled in a pregnancy study. The DNA sequence follows: TGCGCCAGCAGCCAAGTGGTAGGGGGCAAGTACGAGCAGTACTTC. Its amino acids are CASSQVVGGKYEQYF.